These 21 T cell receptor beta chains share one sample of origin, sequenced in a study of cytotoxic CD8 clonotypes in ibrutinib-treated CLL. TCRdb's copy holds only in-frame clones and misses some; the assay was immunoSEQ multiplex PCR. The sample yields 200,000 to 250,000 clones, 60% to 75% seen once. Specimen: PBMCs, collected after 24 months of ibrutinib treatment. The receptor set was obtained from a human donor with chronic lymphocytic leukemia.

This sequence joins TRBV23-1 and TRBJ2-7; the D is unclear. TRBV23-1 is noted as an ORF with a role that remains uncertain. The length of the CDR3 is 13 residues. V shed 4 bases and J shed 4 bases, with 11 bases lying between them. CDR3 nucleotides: TGCGCCAGCAGTCGTGCCAGAAATTACGAGCAGTACTTC. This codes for CASSRARNYEQYF.

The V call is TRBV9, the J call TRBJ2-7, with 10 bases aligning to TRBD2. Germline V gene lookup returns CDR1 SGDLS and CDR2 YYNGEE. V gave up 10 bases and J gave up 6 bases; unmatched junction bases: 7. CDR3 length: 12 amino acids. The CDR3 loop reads CASLAGAPEQYF. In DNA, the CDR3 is TGTGCCTCCCTAGCGGGGGCCCCCGAGCAGTACTTC. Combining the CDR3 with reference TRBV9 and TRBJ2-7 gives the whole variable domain DSGVTQTPKHLITATGQRVTLRCSPRSGDLSVYWYQQSLDQGLQFLIQYYNGEERAKGNILERFSAQQFPDLHSELNLSSLELGDSALYFCASLAGAPEQYFGPGTRLTVT.

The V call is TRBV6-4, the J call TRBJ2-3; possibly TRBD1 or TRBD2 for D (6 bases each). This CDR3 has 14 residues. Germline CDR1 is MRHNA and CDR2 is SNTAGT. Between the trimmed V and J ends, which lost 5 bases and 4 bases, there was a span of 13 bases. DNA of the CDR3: TGTGCCAGCAGTCGAGGGGGGAGGTCAGATACGCAGTATTTT. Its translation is CASSRGGRSDTQYF.

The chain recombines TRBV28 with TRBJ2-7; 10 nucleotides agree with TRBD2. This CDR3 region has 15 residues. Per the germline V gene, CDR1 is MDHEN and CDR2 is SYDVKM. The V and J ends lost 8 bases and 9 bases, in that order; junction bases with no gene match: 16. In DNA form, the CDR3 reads TGTGCCAGCGGCCTTATATCCTTAGCGGGAGGTCCGCAGTACTTC. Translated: CASGLISLAGGPQYF.

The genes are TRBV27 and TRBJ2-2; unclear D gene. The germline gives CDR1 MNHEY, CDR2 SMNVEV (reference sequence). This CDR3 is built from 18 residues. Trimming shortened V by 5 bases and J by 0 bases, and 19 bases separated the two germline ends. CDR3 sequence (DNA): TGTGCCAGCAGTCCCTCGAGAGCCTCCTCCTCGAACACCGGGGAGCTGTTTTTT. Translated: CASSPSRASSSNTGELFF.

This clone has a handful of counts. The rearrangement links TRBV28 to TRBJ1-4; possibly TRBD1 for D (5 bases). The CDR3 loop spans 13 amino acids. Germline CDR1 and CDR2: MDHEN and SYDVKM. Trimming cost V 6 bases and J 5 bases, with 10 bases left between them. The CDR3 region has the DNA TGTGCCAGCAGGGGGGTACACAATGAAAAACTGTTTTTT. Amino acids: CASRGVHNEKLFF. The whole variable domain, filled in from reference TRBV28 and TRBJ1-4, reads DVKVTQSSRYLVKRTGEKVFLECVQDMDHENMFWYRQDPGLGLRLIYFSYDVKMKEKGDIPEGYSVSREKKERFSLILESASTNQTSMYLCASRGVHNEKLFFGSGTQLSVL.

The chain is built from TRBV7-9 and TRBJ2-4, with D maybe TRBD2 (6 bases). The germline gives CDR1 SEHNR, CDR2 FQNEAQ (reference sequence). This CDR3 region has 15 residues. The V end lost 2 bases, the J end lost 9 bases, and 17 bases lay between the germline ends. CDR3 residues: CASSLQSGDWSIQYF. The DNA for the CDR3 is TGTGCCAGCAGCTTACAGTCGGGGGATTGGTCCATTCAGTACTTC.

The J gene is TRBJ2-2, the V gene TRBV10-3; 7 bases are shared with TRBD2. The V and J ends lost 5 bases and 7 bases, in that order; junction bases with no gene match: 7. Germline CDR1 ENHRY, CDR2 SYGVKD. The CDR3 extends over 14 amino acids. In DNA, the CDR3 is TGTGCCATCAGTTATGGGGAGGGCGTCGGGGAGCTGTTTTTT. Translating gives CAISYGEGVGELFF.

CDR3 DNA sequence: TGTGCCAGCACTGTAGACGGGAGGATCACAGATACGCAGTATTTT. Protein product: CASTVDGRITDTQYF. The V gene is TRBV9, the J gene TRBJ2-3; 7 bases fit TRBD2. The J segment lost 2 bases and the V segment lost 6 bases, leaving 9 bases of the junction unmatched. The germline CDR1 and CDR2 sequences are SGDLS and YYNGEE. This CDR3 has 15 residues.

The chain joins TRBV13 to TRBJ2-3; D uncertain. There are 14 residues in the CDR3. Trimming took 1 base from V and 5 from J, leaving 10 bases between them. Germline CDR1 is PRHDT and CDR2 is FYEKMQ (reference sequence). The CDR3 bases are TGTGCCAGCAGCTTAGAACCCTCGATAGATACGCAGTATTTT. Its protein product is CASSLEPSIDTQYF.

CDR3 residues: CASIPPGILSGYTF. CDR3 nucleotide sequence: TGTGCCAGCATCCCCCCAGGGATTCTATCCGGCTACACCTTC. The rearrangement joins TRBV6-5 to TRBJ1-2, with D possibly being TRBD1 (5 bases). Trimming left V 7 bases short and J 8 bases short, with 20 bases between. This CDR3 is built from 14 residues. CDR1 and CDR2 (germline): MNHEY, SVGAGI.

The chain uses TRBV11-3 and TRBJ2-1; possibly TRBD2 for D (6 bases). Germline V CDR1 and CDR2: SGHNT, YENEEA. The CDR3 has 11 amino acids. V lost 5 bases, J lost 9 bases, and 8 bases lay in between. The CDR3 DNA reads TGTGCCAGCAGCGGGCGGGGTGAGCAGTTCTTC. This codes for CASSGRGEQFF.

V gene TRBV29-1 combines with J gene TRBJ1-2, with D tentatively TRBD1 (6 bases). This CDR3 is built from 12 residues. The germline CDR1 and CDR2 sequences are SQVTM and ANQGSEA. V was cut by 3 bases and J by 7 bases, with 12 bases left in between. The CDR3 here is CSVDGPGAGYTF. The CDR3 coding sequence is TGCAGCGTTGATGGGCCAGGGGCTGGCTACACCTTC.

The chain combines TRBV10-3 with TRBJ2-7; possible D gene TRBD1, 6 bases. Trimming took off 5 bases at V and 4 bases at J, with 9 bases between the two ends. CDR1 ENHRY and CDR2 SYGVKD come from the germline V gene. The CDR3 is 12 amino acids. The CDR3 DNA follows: TGTGCCATCAGTACACAGGGATACGAGCAGTACTTC. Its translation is CAISTQGYEQYF.

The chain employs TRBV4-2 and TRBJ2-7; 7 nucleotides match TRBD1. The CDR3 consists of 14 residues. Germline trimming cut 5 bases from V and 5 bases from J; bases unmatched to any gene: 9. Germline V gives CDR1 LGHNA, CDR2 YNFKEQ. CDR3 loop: CASSSSTGFNEQYF. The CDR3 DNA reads TGTGCCAGCAGCTCTTCGACAGGGTTTAACGAGCAGTACTTC.

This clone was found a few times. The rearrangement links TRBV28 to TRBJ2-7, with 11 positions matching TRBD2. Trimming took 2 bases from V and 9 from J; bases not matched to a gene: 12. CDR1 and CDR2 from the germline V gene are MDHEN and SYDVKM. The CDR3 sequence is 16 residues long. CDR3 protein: CASSLLGTSGAMGQYF. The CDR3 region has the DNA TGTGCCAGCAGTTTACTCGGGACTAGCGGCGCCATGGGGCAGTACTTC. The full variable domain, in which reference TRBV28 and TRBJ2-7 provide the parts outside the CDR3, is DVKVTQSSRYLVKRTGEKVFLECVQDMDHENMFWYRQDPGLGLRLIYFSYDVKMKEKGDIPEGYSVSREKKERFSLILESASTNQTSMYLCASSLLGTSGAMGQYFGPGTRLTVT.

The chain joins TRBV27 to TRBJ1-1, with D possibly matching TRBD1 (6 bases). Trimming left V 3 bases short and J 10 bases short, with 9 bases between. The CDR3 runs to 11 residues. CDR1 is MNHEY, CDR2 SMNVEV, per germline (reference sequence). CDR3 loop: CASSLGARAFF. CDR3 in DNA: TGTGCCAGCAGTTTGGGGGCGCGAGCTTTCTTT.

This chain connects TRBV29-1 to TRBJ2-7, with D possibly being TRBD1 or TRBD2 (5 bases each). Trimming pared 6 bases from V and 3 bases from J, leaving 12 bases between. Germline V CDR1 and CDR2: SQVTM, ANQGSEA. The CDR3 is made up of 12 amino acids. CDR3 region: CSVAGTVYEQYF. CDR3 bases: TGCAGCGTCGCCGGGACGGTCTACGAGCAGTACTTC.

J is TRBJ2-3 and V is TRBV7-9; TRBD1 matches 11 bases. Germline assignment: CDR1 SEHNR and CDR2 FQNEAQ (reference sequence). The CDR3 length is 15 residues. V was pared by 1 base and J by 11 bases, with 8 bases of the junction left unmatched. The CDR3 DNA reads TGTGCCAGCAGCTTAGTTCCGGACAGGGGGCGCGGGCAGTATTTT. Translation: CASSLVPDRGRGQYF.

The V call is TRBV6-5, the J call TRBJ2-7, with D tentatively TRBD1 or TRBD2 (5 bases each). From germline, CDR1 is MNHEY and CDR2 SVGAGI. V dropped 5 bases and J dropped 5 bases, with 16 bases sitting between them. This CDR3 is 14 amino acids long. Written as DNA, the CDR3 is TGTGCCAGCAGTCGGGGCATTCTAGAGCACGAGCAGTACTTC. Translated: CASSRGILEHEQYF.

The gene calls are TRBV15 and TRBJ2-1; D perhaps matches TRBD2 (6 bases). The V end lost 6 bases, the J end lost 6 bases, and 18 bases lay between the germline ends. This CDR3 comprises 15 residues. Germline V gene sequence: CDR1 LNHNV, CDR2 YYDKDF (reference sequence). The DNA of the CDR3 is TGTGCCACCAGTCCCGCGGGGATAGGGCTCAATGAGCAGTTCTTC. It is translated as CATSPAGIGLNEQFF.